The 14 T cell receptor beta chains given below trace back to one sample, sequenced in a study of T cell repertoires in cytomegalovirus infection. Their recognized antigens are unknown. TCRdb reprocessed the reads with MiXCR, giving one entry per CDR3 protein. The sample includes some 900,000 distinct CDR3 sequences, approximately 30% of them seen just once. This material consisted of cultured CD8+ T cells from PBMCs, taken from culture after CMV antigen stimulation. These receptors all stem from a human donor in good health (CMV status not recorded). Some clones in this sample may be carry-over from other donors' samples.

This clonotype was found a few times. The chain uses TRBV7-6 and TRBJ2-7, with 7 nucleotides matching TRBD2. Germline V gene lookup returns CDR1 SGHVS and CDR2 FNYEAQ. There are 16 residues in the CDR3. Germline trimming cut 5 bases from V and 1 base from J; bases unmatched to any gene: 11. In DNA form, the CDR3 reads TGTGCCAGCAGCCCAGATGGGGGGGATAGGTCCTACGAGCAGTACGTC. The encoded protein is CASSPDGGDRSYEQYV.

The sample holds many counts of this clonotype. The chain has TRBV7-6 and TRBJ2-3; 13 nucleotides agree with TRBD2. The germline gives CDR1 SGHVS, CDR2 FNYEAQ. V shed 5 bases and J 4 bases; nucleotides not matched to a gene: 12. This CDR3 has 18 amino acids. CDR3 DNA: TGTGCCAGCAGCCATATCAACCGGACTAGCGGGGGTTCAGATACGCAGTATTTT. Its translation is CASSHINRTSGGSDTQYF.

This clonotype has more than one count but fewer than ten. The chain is built from TRBV20-1 and TRBJ2-3; 8 bases fit TRBD2. V shed 0 bases and J 11 bases; nucleotides not matched to a gene: 16. CDR1 is DFQATT and CDR2 is SNEGSKA in the germline V gene (reference sequence). The CDR3 contains 16 residues. The CDR3 nucleotides read TGCAGTGCTAGAGACCTCGGGGGGGCCACCGCGGGAGGGCAGTATTTT. Translating it yields CSARDLGGATAGGQYF.

This clonotype was detected a few times. The chain carries TRBV12-3 or TRBV12-4 and TRBJ2-5; no definite D call. The CDR3 sequence is 13 residues long. Between the trimmed V and J ends, which lost 1 base and 5 bases, there was a span of 8 bases. CDR3 amino acids: CASSLVGWETQYF. The DNA for the CDR3 is TGTGCCAGCAGTTTAGTGGGGTGGGAGACCCAGTACTTC.

The V gene is TRBV27, the J gene TRBJ2-1; 11 bases are a match to TRBD2. Germline-derived CDR1 and CDR2 are MNHEY and SMNVEV (reference sequence). The junction had 6 bases not matched to a gene; V was cut back by 5 bases and J by 9 bases. There are 14 residues in the CDR3. CDR3 residues: CASSGRLAGGEQFF. CDR3 sequence (DNA): TGTGCCAGCAGTGGCCGGCTAGCGGGGGGTGAGCAGTTCTTC.

The genes are TRBV4-1 and TRBJ1-1; D remains unclear. Trimming took 2 bases from V and 4 from J, leaving 17 bases between them. The CDR3 length is 16 residues. Germline V lookup: CDR1 MGHRA, CDR2 YSYEKL. CDR3 residues: CASSQRGSGDGTEAFF. In nucleotides, the CDR3 is TGCGCCAGCAGCCAACGGGGATCAGGCGATGGCACTGAAGCTTTCTTT.

The gene calls are TRBV27 and TRBJ2-2; no reliable D call. V dropped 5 bases and J dropped 6 bases, with 13 bases sitting between them. This CDR3 region has 14 residues. Germline CDR1 MNHEY, CDR2 SMNVEV (reference sequence). The CDR3 DNA follows: TGTGCCAGCAGTCCAGCGACCGACGCCGGGGAGCTGTTTTTT. It specifies CASSPATDAGELFF.

The chain recombines TRBV4-2 with TRBJ2-5; tentatively, D is TRBD1 (5 bases). Trimming left V 0 bases short and J 2 bases short, with 13 bases between. Germline V lookup: CDR1 LGHNA, CDR2 YNFKEQ. This CDR3 region has 16 residues. This CDR3 is CASSQETDNLQETQYF. The CDR3 DNA reads as TGTGCCAGCAGCCAAGAGACGGACAACCTTCAAGAGACCCAGTACTTC.

The chain recombines TRBV4-1 with TRBJ1-5; TRBD1 is a possible D gene (5 bases). Trimming shortened V by 3 bases and J by 5 bases, and 14 bases separated the two germline ends. The germline V gene encodes CDR1 MGHRA and CDR2 YSYEKL. The CDR3 has 15 amino acids. The DNA for the CDR3 is TGCGCCAGCAGCCAGACCCAGGGAGGGGATCAGCCCCAGCATTTT. This encodes CASSQTQGGDQPQHF.

J is TRBJ1-2 and V is TRBV19, with 10 bases matching TRBD1. Losses at the gene ends were 4 bases for V and 3 bases for J; bases not matched to a gene: 17. This CDR3 contains 19 residues. CDR1 and CDR2 (germline): LNHDA, SQIVND (reference sequence). The CDR3 loop is CASSTATGQGFFGDYGYTF. The CDR3 nucleotides read TGTGCCAGTAGTACCGCGACGGGACAGGGGTTTTTTGGTGACTATGGCTACACCTTC.

In this sample, this clonotype turned up a few times. The chain employs TRBV7-9 and TRBJ1-3; no firm D call. The CDR3 is made up of 16 amino acids. The germline V gene encodes CDR1 SEHNR and CDR2 FQNEAQ (reference sequence). V shed 0 bases and J shed 4 bases, with 13 bases lying between them. The CDR3 loop reads CASSLAIRAGGNTIYF. The CDR3, as DNA: TGTGCCAGCAGCTTAGCAATAAGGGCCGGAGGAAACACCATATATTTT.

The chain joins TRBV11-3 to TRBJ2-2; no clear D. The V gene lost 0 bases and the J gene lost 6 bases, with 8 bases spanning the gap. The CDR3 runs to 14 residues. Looked up from germline, CDR1 is SGHNT and CDR2 is YENEEA. CDR3 residues: CASSLDPTPGELFF. Here the CDR3 DNA reads TGTGCCAGCAGCTTAGATCCCACCCCCGGGGAGCTGTTTTTT. Full variable domain (missing parts from reference TRBV11-3 and TRBJ2-2): EAGVVQSPRYKIIEKKQPVAFWCNPISGHNTLYWYLQNLGQGPELLIRYENEEAVDDSQLPKDRFSAERLKGVDSTLKIQPAELGDSAVYLCASSLDPTPGELFFGEGSRLTVL.

This chain connects TRBV27 to TRBJ1-2; TRBD1 matches 10 bases. Germline V CDR1 and CDR2: MNHEY, SMNVEV (reference sequence). CDR3 length: 16 amino acids. V gave up 6 bases and J gave up 3 bases; unmatched junction bases: 10. The chain's CDR3 is CASSPAGGQGYYGYTF. In nucleotides, the CDR3 is TGTGCCAGCAGCCCCGCGGGGGGACAGGGGTACTATGGCTACACCTTC.

The genes are TRBV7-8 and TRBJ1-4, with D perhaps matching TRBD1 (5 bases). CDR1 and CDR2 (germline): SGHVS, FQNEAQ. The CDR3 sequence is 14 residues long. Trimming pared 1 base from V and 10 bases from J, leaving 13 bases between. CDR3 nucleotides: TGTGCCAGCAGCTTAGACAAGGGGCGAAGAAAACTGTTTTTT. Translation: CASSLDKGRRKLFF.